The subject of this entry is one TCR beta chain. The PCR was carried out with 60 Vbeta primers and 13 Jbeta primers. The repertoire was sequenced with immunoSEQ multiplex PCR; TCRdb's copy has only in-frame clones and lacks some. The top ten clones hold 4.4% of a sample with around 94,000 clones, around 80% of them seen once. The germline CDR1 and CDR2 sequences are SGHRS and YFSETQ. The length of the CDR3 is 16 residues. Unmatched junction bases numbered 6, after V lost 1 base and J lost 0 bases. This entry belongs to a study of cytomegalovirus exposure and HLA in healthy donors. The receptor was isolated from a male donor in good health and CMV-seropositive. Sequencing used PBMCs. This chain joins TRBV5-1 and TRBJ2-7; 8 positions agree with TRBD1. CDR3 sequence (DNA): TGCGCCAGCAGCTTGACGACAGGGGAGTTCTCCTACGAGCAGTACTTC. It is translated as CASSLTTGEFSYEQYF.